Presented here are 28 T cell receptor beta chains from one specimen sequenced in a study of T cell responses to AZD1222 COVID-19 vaccine. Sequencing used immunoSEQ multiplex PCR; TCRdb keeps in-frame clones, though not all of them. The profile shows about 120,000 clones, around nine tenths of them singletons. Sequencing was performed on peripheral blood, taken 28 days after the second AZD1222 dose. Source of these receptors: an adult who received the AZD1222 COVID-19 vaccine.

The rearrangement links TRBV12-3 or TRBV12-4 to TRBJ1-2; D is unclear. The V and J ends lost 5 bases and 4 bases respectively, with 8 bases between them. The CDR3 totals 12 residues. For the CDR3, the DNA is TGTGCCAGCAGTGGACTGACCTATGGCTACACCTTC. Its translation: CASSGLTYGYTF.

The rearrangement links TRBV4-2 to TRBJ1-5, with D perhaps TRBD1 (6 bases). The germline V gene encodes CDR1 LGHNA and CDR2 YNFKEQ. V dropped 0 bases and J dropped 3 bases, with 9 bases sitting between them. The CDR3 is 15 amino acids. This CDR3 is CASSQERTANQPQHF. CDR3 coding DNA: TGTGCCAGCAGCCAAGAGCGGACAGCCAATCAGCCCCAGCATTTT.

This rearrangement joins TRBV24-1 to TRBJ2-2, with TRBD1 matching over 7 bases. The CDR3 covers 14 residues. Germline-derived CDR1 and CDR2 are KGHDR and SFDVKD. V shed 5 bases and J 3 bases; nucleotides not matched to a gene: 2. The CDR3 DNA reads TGTGCCACCAGTGGACAGGGCGACACCGGGGAGCTGTTTTTT. The encoded protein is CATSGQGDTGELFF.

The rearrangement joins TRBV18 to TRBJ2-5, with a weak D call TRBD2 (6 bases). Trimming cost V 3 bases and J 1 base, with 12 bases left between them. Germline V gene data show CDR1 as KGHSH and CDR2 as LQKENI. CDR3 size: 15 residues. CDR3 bases: TGTGCCAGCTCACCGAAAGGCGGGGCCCAAGAGACCCAGTACTTC. It encodes CASSPKGGAQETQYF.

The CDR3 nucleotides read TGCGCCAGCAGCCCAGGTGGGGGGAATAGCAATCAGCCCCAGCATTTT. Protein: CASSPGGGNSNQPQHF. The chain joins TRBV5-1 to TRBJ1-5; D possibly corresponds to TRBD1 (5 bases). This CDR3 contains 16 residues. V shed 4 bases and J shed 0 bases, with 14 bases lying between them. Germline CDR1 SGHRS, CDR2 YFSETQ.

The gene calls are TRBV5-1 and TRBJ1-2; 7 positions match TRBD1. The CDR3 length is 15 residues. Unmatched junction bases numbered 9, after V lost 5 bases and J lost 2 bases. Germline loops: CDR1 SGHRS, CDR2 YFSETQ. CDR3 DNA: TGCGCCAGCAGTCTCACGGCGGGACAGAACTATGGCTACACCTTC. Its translation is CASSLTAGQNYGYTF. Supplemented by reference TRBV5-1 and TRBJ1-2, the full variable domain reads KAGVTQTPRYLIKTRGQQVTLSCSPISGHRSVSWYQQTPGQGLQFLFEYFSETQRNKGNFPGRFSGRQFSNSRSEMNVSTLELGDSALYLCASSLTAGQNYGYTFGSGTRLTVV.

The genes are TRBV9 and TRBJ1-6; 7 nucleotides align to TRBD1. The CDR3 sequence is 15 residues long. V was clipped by 4 bases and J by 7 bases; unmatched bases: 8. Germline V gene sequence: CDR1 SGDLS, CDR2 YYNGEE. DNA of the CDR3: TGTGCCAGCAGCAAGAACAGGGGCGCGAATTCACCCCTCCACTTT. It encodes CASSKNRGANSPLHF. The entire variable domain, with the rest obtained from reference TRBV9 and TRBJ1-6, is as follows: DSGVTQTPKHLITATGQRVTLRCSPRSGDLSVYWYQQSLDQGLQFLIQYYNGEERAKGNILERFSAQQFPDLHSELNLSSLELGDSALYFCASSKNRGANSPLHFGNGTRLTVT.

J is TRBJ2-1 and V is TRBV3-1 (or the pseudogene TRBV3-2), with D unclear. Germline V CDR1 and CDR2: LGHDT, YNNKEL (reference sequence). The CDR3 extends over 14 amino acids. With 4 bases removed from V and 4 bases from J, the gap between germline ends came to 11 bases. As DNA, the CDR3 is TGTGCCAGCAGCCCGAGCTTTCCTTACAATGAGCAGTTCTTC. This sequence encodes CASSPSFPYNEQFF.

On this clone itself: The sample holds other DNA sequences that translate to the same CDR3. The chain is built from TRBV5-1 and TRBJ2-7; D is perhaps TRBD1 (6 bases). Germline CDR1 and CDR2: SGHRS and YFSETQ. The CDR3 consists of 14 residues. V was trimmed by 0 bases and J by 3 bases, leaving 10 bases between them. The CDR3 bases are TGCGCCAGCAGCTTGGGGCAGGGGATCTACGAGCAGTACTTC. Encoded protein: CASSLGQGIYEQYF.

The rearrangement uses TRBV28 and TRBJ1-5, with D maybe TRBD1 (6 bases). The CDR3 loop spans 14 amino acids. Germline CDR1 is MDHEN and CDR2 is SYDVKM. Trimming left V 6 bases short and J 2 bases short, with 11 bases between. DNA for the CDR3: TGTGCCAGCAGCCTAGAGGGGGGCAATCAGCCCCAGCATTTT. This codes for CASSLEGGNQPQHF.

CDR3 bases: TGCGCCAGCAGCCCGGGATACCAAGAGACCCAGTACTTC. The encoded protein is CASSPGYQETQYF. This chain connects TRBV5-1 to TRBJ2-5; D is perhaps TRBD2 (5 bases). V gave up 4 bases and J gave up 0 bases, with 7 bases separating them. The CDR3 has 13 amino acids. Per germline, CDR1 SGHRS and CDR2 YFSETQ.

V is TRBV19 and J is TRBJ1-4, with D uncertain. CDR3 length equals 16 residues. Germline loops: CDR1 LNHDA, CDR2 SQIVND (reference sequence). V lost 2 bases to trimming and J lost 0 bases, with 10 bases between them. The CDR3 sequence is CASSISVSPTNEKLFF. The CDR3 bases are TGTGCCAGTAGTATATCGGTTTCTCCAACTAATGAAAAACTGTTTTTT.

The count of this clone is one. This chain uses TRBV4-3 with TRBJ1-2; tentatively, D is TRBD1 (5 bases). V lost 3 bases to trimming and J lost 1 base, with 18 bases between them. The CDR3 loop spans 17 amino acids. Germline-derived CDR1 and CDR2 are LGHNA and YSLEER. CDR3 nucleotides: TGCGCCAGCAGCCAGCTCCCCGGGGGGGGACTTAACTATGGCTACACCTTC. The encoded protein is CASSQLPGGGLNYGYTF.

The CDR3 here is CASSPLPDVVYEQYF. For the CDR3, the DNA is TGTGCCAGCTCACCACTGCCCGACGTCGTCTACGAGCAGTACTTC. The V call is TRBV18, the J call TRBJ2-7; unclear D gene. The V and J ends lost 1 base and 3 bases respectively, with 13 bases between them. CDR3 size: 15 residues. The germline gives CDR1 KGHSH, CDR2 LQKENI.

The rearrangement uses TRBV11-1 and TRBJ2-1; 13 bases match TRBD2. In germline, CDR1 is SGHAT, CDR2 FQDESV (reference sequence). CDR3 length: 15 amino acids. J lost 7 bases, V lost 4 bases, and 4 bases had no gene match. CDR3 region: CASSSRTSGGNEQFF. In DNA, the CDR3 is TGTGCCAGCAGCTCGCGGACTAGCGGGGGTAATGAGCAGTTCTTC. Drawing the rest from reference TRBV11-1 and TRBJ2-1, the complete variable domain is EAEVAQSPRYKITEKSQAVAFWCDPISGHATLYWYRQILGQGPELLVQFQDESVVDDSQLPKDRFSAERLKGVDSTLKIQPAELGDSAMYLCASSSRTSGGNEQFFGPGTRLTVL.

This clone showed up just a few times. J is TRBJ1-5 and V is TRBV2; 7 bases are shared with TRBD1. The V and J ends lost 3 bases and 6 bases, in that order; junction bases with no gene match: 14. Per the germline V gene, CDR1 is SNHLY and CDR2 is FYNNEI. The length of the CDR3 is 17 residues. The CDR3 reads CASSDLGSRGTSQPQHF. The CDR3 DNA follows: TGTGCCAGCAGTGACTTAGGAAGCAGGGGGACGAGTCAGCCCCAGCATTTT. The variable domain in full, completed from reference TRBV2 and TRBJ1-5, reads EPEVTQTPSHQVTQMGQEVILRCVPISNHLYFYWYRQILGQKVEFLVSFYNNEISEKSEIFDDQFSVERPDGSNFTLKIRSTKLEDSAMYFCASSDLGSRGTSQPQHFGDGTRLSIL.

The V call is TRBV7-9, the J call TRBJ2-5; 14 nucleotides agree with TRBD2. The V gene end was trimmed by 4 bases and the J gene end by 5 bases; junction bases not matched to a gene: 12. CDR3 length: 18 residues. Per the germline V gene, CDR1 is SEHNR and CDR2 is FQNEAQ (reference sequence). CDR3 residues: CASSSGTSGGPLGETQYF. In DNA form, the CDR3 reads TGTGCCAGCAGCTCCGGGACTAGCGGGGGCCCATTAGGGGAGACCCAGTACTTC.

The chain uses TRBV5-1 and TRBJ1-2; weak D call: TRBD1 (5 bases). The CDR3 totals 13 residues. The germline V and J ends were trimmed by 2 bases and 6 bases, with 11 bases remaining between them. Per germline, CDR1 SGHRS and CDR2 YFSETQ. CDR3 sequence: CASSFGEGNGYTF. CDR3 nucleotide sequence: TGCGCCAGCAGCTTTGGCGAGGGGAATGGCTACACCTTC.

This chain connects TRBV4-1 to TRBJ2-2, with D perhaps TRBD1 or TRBD2 (5 bases each). From germline, CDR1 is MGHRA and CDR2 YSYEKL. V was clipped by 0 bases and J by 4 bases, with 15 bases between them. The CDR3 has 17 residues. CDR3 region: CASSQDGGRAATGELFF. Written as DNA, the CDR3 is TGCGCCAGCAGCCAAGACGGAGGCAGGGCTGCCACCGGGGAGCTGTTTTTT.

The V and J genes are TRBV4-1 and TRBJ2-2; D possibly corresponds to TRBD1 (5 bases). This CDR3 is built from 18 residues. V lost 4 bases, J lost 2 bases, and 20 bases lay in between. Germline CDR1 reads MGHRA; CDR2 reads YSYEKL. This chain's CDR3 is CASSLRAYNQGNTGELFF. The CDR3 DNA reads as TGCGCCAGCAGCCTCCGGGCCTATAACCAGGGCAACACCGGGGAGCTGTTTTTT.

CDR3 protein: CASRSRAYEQYF. CDR3 in DNA: TGTGCCAGCAGGAGCAGGGCCTACGAGCAGTACTTC. This chain connects TRBV6-5 to TRBJ2-7; D perhaps matches TRBD1 (5 bases). This CDR3 spans 12 amino acids. Germline values: CDR1 MNHEY, CDR2 SVGAGI. V was shortened by 6 bases and J by 2 bases, with 8 bases between the two germline ends.

The CDR3 coding sequence is TGTGCCAGCAGCTACCGGGGACGGGTCTCGGGGGGTGACTGGGAGCTGTTTTTT. As protein: CASSYRGRVSGGDWELFF. V usage is TRBV7-2 and J usage is TRBJ2-2; 7 bases are a match to TRBD2. V was pared by 4 bases and J by 9 bases, with 20 bases of the junction left unmatched. Germline CDR1 is SGHTA and CDR2 is FQGNSA. This CDR3 has 18 residues.

The chain recombines TRBV15 with TRBJ1-2; the D is unclear. The CDR3 is 12 amino acids. The V end lost 1 base, the J end lost 8 bases, and 8 bases lay between the germline ends. The germline V gene encodes CDR1 LNHNV and CDR2 YYDKDF (reference sequence). The CDR3 region is CATSRGLGGYTF. The CDR3 DNA reads as TGTGCCACCAGCAGAGGGTTGGGGGGCTACACCTTC.

The chain employs TRBV7-9 and TRBJ1-4; the D is unclear. Trimming removed 4 bases from V and 7 bases from J, with 10 bases in between. CDR3 size: 13 residues. CDR1 and CDR2 (germline): SEHNR, FQNEAQ (reference sequence). This chain's CDR3 is CASSSGFSEKLFF. CDR3 bases: TGTGCCAGCAGCTCCGGGTTCAGTGAAAAACTGTTTTTT. The complete variable domain, with remaining parts taken from reference TRBV7-9 and TRBJ1-4, reads DTGVSQNPRHKITKRGQNVTFRCDPISEHNRLYWYRQTLGQGPEFLTYFQNEAQLEKSRLLSDRFSAERPKGSFSTLEIQRTEQGDSAMYLCASSSGFSEKLFFGSGTQLSVL.

The rearrangement uses TRBV9 and TRBJ2-2; unclear D gene. Germline-derived CDR1 and CDR2 are SGDLS and YYNGEE. This CDR3 contains 14 residues. Trimming pared 4 bases from V and 5 bases from J, leaving 12 bases between. DNA for the CDR3: TGTGCCAGCAGCCCTGAATGGGGAACCGGGGAGCTGTTTTTT. This sequence encodes CASSPEWGTGELFF.

The chain combines TRBV5-1 with TRBJ1-4; the D gene is possibly TRBD1 (5 bases). The CDR3 covers 16 residues. Trimming removed 3 bases at V and 5 bases at J, with 17 bases between. From germline, CDR1 is SGHRS and CDR2 YFSETQ. The CDR3 bases are TGCGCCAGCAGCTCAATGGCGGGGGAGGGGAATGAAAAACTGTTTTTT. This translates into CASSSMAGEGNEKLFF. Variable domain in full (rest from reference TRBV5-1 and TRBJ1-4): KAGVTQTPRYLIKTRGQQVTLSCSPISGHRSVSWYQQTPGQGLQFLFEYFSETQRNKGNFPGRFSGRQFSNSRSEMNVSTLELGDSALYLCASSSMAGEGNEKLFFGSGTQLSVL.

The chain combines TRBV18 with TRBJ1-2; maybe TRBD1 (5 bases). V shed 3 bases and J shed 4 bases, with 15 bases lying between them. There are 15 residues in the CDR3. Germline CDR1 reads KGHSH; CDR2 reads LQKENI. The CDR3 DNA sequence: TGTGCCAGCTCACCGGGGGTTTCATACGGCTATGGCTACACCTTC. Translation: CASSPGVSYGYGYTF.

This clone was seen a single time. The chain employs TRBV4-1 and TRBJ2-1; D remains ambiguous. CDR1 MGHRA and CDR2 YSYEKL come from the germline V gene. V was cut by 2 bases and J by 0 bases, with 17 bases left in between. The CDR3 is made up of 18 amino acids. The chain's CDR3 is CASSQTRTAASSYNEQFF. The DNA for the CDR3 is TGCGCCAGCAGCCAAACAAGGACGGCAGCGAGCTCCTACAATGAGCAGTTCTTC.